A single sample gave rise to the 30 T cell receptor beta chains below, sequenced in a study of blood T cell repertoires in COVID-19. Measured with immunoSEQ multiplex PCR; TCRdb has only the in-frame clones, and not every one. The sample lists about 150,000 clones; about 89% were seen once. The sequenced sample was peripheral blood. The receptors were sampled from a man between 50 and 59 years old with acute or convalescent COVID-19.

V usage is TRBV6-5 and J usage is TRBJ2-2; tentatively, D is TRBD1 (6 bases). CDR1 MNHEY and CDR2 SVGAGI come from the germline V gene. CDR3 size: 16 residues. Trimming removed 4 bases at V and 4 bases at J, with 16 bases between. The CDR3 DNA sequence: TGTGCCAGCAGTTTCCAACCTCAGGGGTTCACCGGGGAGCTGTTTTTT. Translation: CASSFQPQGFTGELFF.

The genes are TRBV16 and TRBJ2-7, with 8 bases that match TRBD1. With 8 bases clipped from V and 4 bases from J, the junction kept 10 bases outside the gene matches. The germline V gene has CDR1 KGHSY and CDR2 FQNENV. This CDR3 has 14 residues. In DNA, the CDR3 is TGTGCCAGCCAGCCGGGACAGGTACAATACGAGCAGTACTTC. It encodes CASQPGQVQYEQYF.

This chain uses TRBV10-3 with TRBJ1-1; 7 bases align to TRBD1. Germline assignment: CDR1 ENHRY and CDR2 SYGVKD. The V segment lost 10 bases and the J segment 4 bases; nucleotides outside the gene matches: 9. CDR3 length equals 13 residues. The DNA for the CDR3 is TGTGCCACCGGGGACAGCCAAACCACTGAAGCTTTCTTT. This encodes CATGDSQTTEAFF.

This rearrangement joins TRBV6-2 or TRBV6-3 to TRBJ2-2; no firm D call. V was clipped by 0 bases and J by 3 bases, with 11 bases between them. This CDR3 region has 16 residues. CDR1 is MNHEY, CDR2 SVGEGT, per germline. This CDR3 reads CASSYSSGRYTGELFF. The CDR3, as DNA: TGTGCCAGCAGTTACTCGTCGGGTCGTTACACCGGGGAGCTGTTTTTT.

The V gene is TRBV4-1, the J gene TRBJ2-3; D not resolved. V lost 5 bases, J lost 1 base, and 10 bases lay in between. The CDR3 length is 14 residues. In germline, CDR1 is MGHRA, CDR2 YSYEKL. CDR3 sequence: CASSFTPGTDTQYF. CDR3 DNA sequence: TGCGCCAGCAGCTTTACACCTGGCACAGATACGCAGTATTTT.

This rearrangement joins TRBV7-2 to TRBJ1-2; the match to TRBD1 covers 10 bases. The V gene end was trimmed by 5 bases and the J gene end by 4 bases; junction bases not matched to a gene: 7. This CDR3 has 15 amino acids. From germline, CDR1 is SGHTA and CDR2 FQGNSA. CDR3 bases: TGTGCCAGCAGCGTCGGGACAGGGGCGTTCTATGGCTACACCTTC. This gives the protein CASSVGTGAFYGYTF. The variable domain in full, with the rest retrieved from reference TRBV7-2 and TRBJ1-2, is GAGVSQSPSNKVTEKGKDVELRCDPISGHTALYWYRQSLGQGLEFLIYFQGNSAPDKSGLPSDRFSAERTGGSVSTLTIQRTQQEDSAVYLCASSVGTGAFYGYTFGSGTRLTVV.

This rearrangement joins TRBV5-6 to TRBJ1-4; D not resolved. Germline loops: CDR1 SGHDT, CDR2 YYEEEE. The CDR3 totals 15 residues. Deletions cut 2 bases from V and 4 bases from J, with 12 bases between. The CDR3 DNA reads TGTGCCAGCAGCTTAGTAGGCGGGCTTAATGAAAAACTGTTTTTT. This translates into CASSLVGGLNEKLFF.

The chain links TRBV6-6 to TRBJ2-2; tentatively, D is TRBD2 (6 bases). V was shortened by 7 bases and J by 1 base, with 10 bases between the two germline ends. CDR1 is MNHNY and CDR2 is SVGAGI in the germline V gene (reference sequence). This CDR3 region has 14 residues. This chain's CDR3 is CASILSGNTGELFF. CDR3 nucleotide sequence: TGTGCCAGCATCCTTAGCGGGAACACCGGGGAGCTGTTTTTT.

The gene calls are TRBV7-9 and TRBJ1-2; 7 nucleotides agree with TRBD1. J was trimmed by 6 bases and V by 5 bases; bases with no gene match: 6. This CDR3 region has 13 residues. The V gene's germline CDR1 is SEHNR and CDR2 FQNEAQ (reference sequence). As DNA, the CDR3 is TGTGCCAGCAGCCAGACAGGGATAAATGGCTACACCTTC. Encoded protein: CASSQTGINGYTF.

This clone appeared once. The gene calls are TRBV24-1 and TRBJ2-1; 12 bases agree with TRBD2. This CDR3 has 15 residues. Germline CDR1 reads KGHDR; CDR2 reads SFDVKD. The trim removed 6 bases at V and 9 bases at J, leaving 8 bases unmatched. The CDR3 is CATSQTSGSKIEQFF. The CDR3 DNA follows: TGTGCCACCAGTCAGACTAGCGGGAGTAAGATTGAGCAGTTCTTC.

This chain joins TRBV6-8 and TRBJ1-1; 7 bases line up with TRBD1. CDR1 is MNHGY and CDR2 is SAAAGT in the germline V gene. The CDR3 runs to 13 residues. The J segment lost 3 bases and the V segment lost 7 bases, leaving 5 bases of the junction unmatched. The CDR3 sequence: CASTRDSYTEAFF. CDR3 nucleotides: TGTGCCAGCACTCGGGACAGCTACACTGAAGCTTTCTTT.

The rearrangement links TRBV7-9 to TRBJ2-2; 7 nucleotides line up with TRBD2. The germline V gene has CDR1 SEHNR and CDR2 FQNEAQ (reference sequence). The CDR3 sequence is 14 residues long. V trimming: 1 base; J trimming: 6 bases; junction bases outside the gene matches: 2. The CDR3, as DNA: TGTGCCAGCAGCTTAGAAGGGAGGGCCGGGGAGCTGTTTTTT. It specifies CASSLEGRAGELFF.

The chain couples TRBV18 to TRBJ1-4, with D hard to call. CDR3 length: 15 residues. Germline V gene sequence: CDR1 KGHSH, CDR2 LQKENI. The germline V and J ends were trimmed by 9 bases and 8 bases, with 22 bases remaining between them. CDR3 amino acids: CARSSHYRSGEKLFF. The DNA for the CDR3 is TGTGCCAGGTCGAGTCACTATCGGAGCGGGGAAAAACTGTTTTTT.

The table lists this clone with a few counts. This CDR3 is also generated by other DNA sequences in the sample. The chain links TRBV9 to TRBJ2-5; 13 bases are shared with TRBD2. The CDR3 has 15 amino acids. The ends lost 4 bases at V and 5 bases at J; junction bases unmatched: 5. Germline V lookup: CDR1 SGDLS, CDR2 YYNGEE. DNA for the CDR3: TGTGCCAGCAGCCAAGGGACTAGCGGGATCGAGACCCAGTACTTC. Amino acid sequence: CASSQGTSGIETQYF. The full variable domain, rest sourced from reference TRBV9 and TRBJ2-5, is DSGVTQTPKHLITATGQRVTLRCSPRSGDLSVYWYQQSLDQGLQFLIQYYNGEERAKGNILERFSAQQFPDLHSELNLSSLELGDSALYFCASSQGTSGIETQYFGPGTRLLVL.

This clone was seen a single time. The chain joins TRBV21-1 to TRBJ2-7; TRBD2, the D gene given by the table, was not confirmed from the DNA. TRBV21-1 is described as a pseudogene. This CDR3 region has 15 residues. The CDR3 region is CASSKAGGDSYEQYF. CDR3 sequence (DNA): TGTGCCAGCAGCAAAGCTGGCGGGGACTCCTACGAGCAGTACTTC.

The rearrangement joins TRBV5-4 to TRBJ1-2; D may be TRBD1 (6 bases). V was clipped by 4 bases and J by 8 bases, with 24 bases between them. The CDR3 is 16 residues long. Germline-derived CDR1 and CDR2 are SGHNT and YYREEE (reference sequence). The CDR3 DNA reads as TGTGCCAGCAGCCCGGGGGGGGGCCCCTCACTGCGAGGCTACACCTTC. Translated, it gives CASSPGGGPSLRGYTF.

This chain connects TRBV6-2 or TRBV6-3 to TRBJ1-6, with D hard to call. The length of the CDR3 is 18 residues. Germline CDR1 reads MNHEY; CDR2 reads SVGEGT. V gave up 0 bases and J gave up 5 bases, with 17 bases separating them. The CDR3 region has the DNA TGTGCCAGCAGTTACTCGAGTGAGTGGCGGCGCGATAATTCACCCCTCCACTTT. Amino acids: CASSYSSEWRRDNSPLHF.

V usage is TRBV6-5 and J usage is TRBJ1-5; TRBD1 aligns across 11 bases. The CDR3 has 15 amino acids. Germline V gene data show CDR1 as MNHEY and CDR2 as SVGAGI. The junction had 4 bases not matched to a gene; V was cut back by 6 bases and J by 3 bases. The CDR3 protein is CASRRDRGNNQPQHF. The DNA for the CDR3 is TGTGCCAGCAGGAGGGACAGGGGGAACAATCAGCCCCAGCATTTT.

This chain uses TRBV5-5 with TRBJ1-1, with TRBD1 matching 7 bases. Trimming cost V 4 bases and J 1 base; bases outside gene matches: 1. Germline V gives CDR1 SGHKS, CDR2 YYEKEE (reference sequence). CDR3 size: 13 residues. DNA of the CDR3: TGTGCCAGCAGCCGACAGGGGAACACTGAAGCTTTCTTT. This encodes CASSRQGNTEAFF.

The genes are TRBV6-4 and TRBJ1-4; D remains ambiguous. The CDR3 length is 14 residues. V shed 2 bases and J shed 11 bases, with 15 bases lying between them. Per germline, CDR1 MRHNA and CDR2 SNTAGT. The CDR3 spells CASSDNIGHGKLFF. CDR3 coding DNA: TGTGCCAGCAGTGACAATATCGGTCACGGGAAACTGTTTTTT.

CDR3: CASSPARGSRDTQYF. CDR3 nucleotides: TGTGCCAGCAGCCCTGCTAGGGGGAGTAGGGATACGCAGTATTTT. This chain links TRBV7-3 with TRBJ2-3; D perhaps matches TRBD1 (6 bases). Germline V gene lookup returns CDR1 SGHTA and CDR2 FQGTGA. The CDR3 covers 15 residues. Trimming shortened V by 5 bases and J by 6 bases, and 18 bases separated the two germline ends.

The J gene is TRBJ1-2, the V gene TRBV6-1, with D possibly TRBD1 on 5 matching bases. The CDR3 covers 14 residues. V was trimmed by 2 bases and J by 5 bases, leaving 12 bases between them. Germline assignment: CDR1 MNHNS and CDR2 SASEGT. Here the CDR3 reads CASSEWGGGYGYTF. In nucleotides, the CDR3 is TGTGCCAGCAGTGAATGGGGGGGTGGATATGGCTACACCTTC.

The V call is TRBV7-9, the J call TRBJ2-1; TRBD2 matches 7 bases. The CDR3 has 14 amino acids. V was clipped by 3 bases and J by 8 bases; unmatched bases: 7. Germline V gives CDR1 SEHNR, CDR2 FQNEAQ (reference sequence). DNA for the CDR3: TGTGCCAGCAGCTTTATGAGGGAGGGTGATGAGCAGTTCTTC. Translating it yields CASSFMREGDEQFF.

This chain joins TRBV10-3 and TRBJ2-5; no firm D call. This CDR3 region has 12 residues. V was trimmed by 4 bases and J by 2 bases, leaving 5 bases between them. Germline V gene lookup returns CDR1 ENHRY and CDR2 SYGVKD. Here the CDR3 DNA reads TGTGCCATCAGTGCCAGGCAAGAGACCCAGTACTTC. This translates into CAISARQETQYF.

The chain has TRBV30 and TRBJ2-3; 9 bases agree with TRBD1. The trim removed 0 bases at V and 1 base at J, leaving 2 bases unmatched. The CDR3 totals 15 residues. Germline V gene lookup returns CDR1 GTSNPN and CDR2 SVGIG (reference sequence). The CDR3 DNA reads TGTGCCTGGAGTGTGTGGACAGGGGGCACAGATACGCAGTATTTT. Translated, it gives CAWSVWTGGTDTQYF.

V usage is TRBV2 and J usage is TRBJ2-5; weak D call: TRBD2 (5 bases). V lost 7 bases, J lost 7 bases, and 16 bases lay in between. There are 13 residues in the CDR3. The V gene's germline CDR1 is SNHLY and CDR2 FYNNEI. CDR3 region: CASTEGTSGTQYF. In DNA, the CDR3 is TGTGCCAGCACCGAGGGAACCTCCGGGACCCAGTACTTC. Full variable domain (remainder filled in from reference TRBV2 and TRBJ2-5): EPEVTQTPSHQVTQMGQEVILRCVPISNHLYFYWYRQILGQKVEFLVSFYNNEISEKSEIFDDQFSVERPDGSNFTLKIRSTKLEDSAMYFCASTEGTSGTQYFGPGTRLLVL.

The CDR3 coding sequence is TGTGCCAGCAGTTACTCGAAGGGTCAGGGGTACACTGAAGCTTTCTTT. Its protein product is CASSYSKGQGYTEAFF. The rearrangement uses TRBV6-5 and TRBJ1-1, with D possibly TRBD1 on 6 matching bases. V was cut by 0 bases and J by 3 bases, with 14 bases left in between. CDR1 and CDR2 (germline): MNHEY, SVGAGI. The CDR3 contains 16 residues.

J is TRBJ1-2 and V is TRBV7-9; a weak D match, TRBD1 (5 bases). This CDR3 spans 15 amino acids. Trimming cost V 5 bases and J 5 bases, with 18 bases left between them. Germline-derived CDR1 and CDR2 are SEHNR and FQNEAQ (reference sequence). The CDR3 nucleotides read TGTGCCAGCAGCCCTATGGCAGGGAATCTGTATGGCTACACCTTC. Translated: CASSPMAGNLYGYTF.

The chain links TRBV18 to TRBJ1-2, with D perhaps TRBD1 (6 bases). CDR3 length equals 14 residues. V shed 4 bases and J shed 4 bases, with 13 bases lying between them. Per germline, CDR1 KGHSH and CDR2 LQKENI. The CDR3 sequence is CASSQGQNLYGYTF. CDR3 DNA: TGTGCCAGCTCACAAGGACAGAATCTCTATGGCTACACCTTC. The full variable domain, its missing parts supplied by reference TRBV18 and TRBJ1-2, is NAGVMQNPRHLVRRRGQEARLRCSPMKGHSHVYWYRQLPEEGLKFMVYLQKENIIDESGMPKERFSAEFPKEGPSILRIQQVVRGDSAAYFCASSQGQNLYGYTFGSGTRLTVV.

This clone has a handful of counts. J is TRBJ1-5 and V is TRBV19; D perhaps matches TRBD1 (6 bases). The CDR3 is 15 residues long. Trimming removed 5 bases from V and 1 base from J, with 12 bases in between. Germline V gene lookup returns CDR1 LNHDA and CDR2 SQIVND (reference sequence). CDR3 residues: CASSWAGVSNQPQHF. The CDR3 nucleotides read TGTGCCAGTAGTTGGGCAGGGGTGAGCAATCAGCCCCAGCATTTT.